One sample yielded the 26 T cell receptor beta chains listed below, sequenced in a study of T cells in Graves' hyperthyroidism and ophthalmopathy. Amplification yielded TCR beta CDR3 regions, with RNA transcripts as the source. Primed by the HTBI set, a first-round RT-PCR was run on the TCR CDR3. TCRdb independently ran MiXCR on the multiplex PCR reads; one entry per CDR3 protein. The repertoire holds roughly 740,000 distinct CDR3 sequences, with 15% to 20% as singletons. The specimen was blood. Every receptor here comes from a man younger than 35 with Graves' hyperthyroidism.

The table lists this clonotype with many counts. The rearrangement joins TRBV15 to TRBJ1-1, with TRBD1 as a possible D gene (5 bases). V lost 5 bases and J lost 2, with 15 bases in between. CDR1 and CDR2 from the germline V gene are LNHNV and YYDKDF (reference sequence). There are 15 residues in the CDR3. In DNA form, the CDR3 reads TGTGCCACCAGCCTTGAGGGCAGGGATAACACTGAAGCTTTCTTT. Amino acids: CATSLEGRDNTEAFF.

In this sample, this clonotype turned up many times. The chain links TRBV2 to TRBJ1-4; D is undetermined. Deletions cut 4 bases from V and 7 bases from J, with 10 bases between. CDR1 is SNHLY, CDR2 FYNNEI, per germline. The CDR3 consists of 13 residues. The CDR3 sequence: CASSGGRTEKLFF. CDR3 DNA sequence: TGTGCCAGCAGTGGGGGTCGAACTGAAAAACTGTTTTTT.

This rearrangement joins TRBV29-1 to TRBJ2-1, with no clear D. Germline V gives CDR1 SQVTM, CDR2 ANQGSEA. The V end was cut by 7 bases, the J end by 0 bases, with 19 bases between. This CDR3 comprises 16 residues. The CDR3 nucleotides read TGCAGCGCCACTGCTGGGGTCCTGTCCTCCTACAATGAGCAGTTCTTC. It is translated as CSATAGVLSSYNEQFF.

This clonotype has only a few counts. The CDR3 nucleotides read TGTGCCAGCAGTTACACCCCAAGGAGGCCCTCCTACGAGCAGTACTTC. Encoded protein: CASSYTPRRPSYEQYF. The chain is built from TRBV6-9 and TRBJ2-7, with a weak D call TRBD2 (5 bases). The germline gives CDR1 MNHGY, CDR2 SVAAGI. The CDR3 length is 16 residues. The ends were cut back, 3 bases at V and 0 bases at J, with 15 bases in the middle.

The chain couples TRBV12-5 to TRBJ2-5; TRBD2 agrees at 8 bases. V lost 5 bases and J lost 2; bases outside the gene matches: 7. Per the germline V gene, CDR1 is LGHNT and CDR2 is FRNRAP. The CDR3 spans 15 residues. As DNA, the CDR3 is TGTGCTAGTGGTCCTGGACTAGCAGCTCAAGAGACCCAGTACTTC. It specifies CASGPGLAAQETQYF.

CDR3: CASSPEKPYNEQFF. The CDR3 DNA follows: TGCGCCAGCAGCCCCGAGAAGCCCTACAATGAGCAGTTCTTC. The chain carries TRBV5-1 and TRBJ2-1; D gene uncertain. Germline CDR1 reads SGHRS; CDR2 reads YFSETQ. The V gene lost 4 bases and the J gene lost 2 bases, with 10 bases spanning the gap. The CDR3 spans 14 residues.

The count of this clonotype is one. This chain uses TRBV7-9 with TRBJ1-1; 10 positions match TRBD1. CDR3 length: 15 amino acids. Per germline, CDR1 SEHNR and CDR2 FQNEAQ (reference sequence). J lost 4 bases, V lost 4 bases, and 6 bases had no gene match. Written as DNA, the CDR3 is TGTGCCAGCAGCTCCTGGGACAGGGGAACCACTGAAGCTTTCTTT. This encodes CASSSWDRGTTEAFF.

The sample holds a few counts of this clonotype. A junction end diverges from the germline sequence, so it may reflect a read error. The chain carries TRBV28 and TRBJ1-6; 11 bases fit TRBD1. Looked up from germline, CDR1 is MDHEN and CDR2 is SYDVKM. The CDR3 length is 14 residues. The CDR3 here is CASSPSWTGGTLHF. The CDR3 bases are TGTGCCAGCAGTCCAAGCTGGACAGGGGGCACCCTCCACTTC.

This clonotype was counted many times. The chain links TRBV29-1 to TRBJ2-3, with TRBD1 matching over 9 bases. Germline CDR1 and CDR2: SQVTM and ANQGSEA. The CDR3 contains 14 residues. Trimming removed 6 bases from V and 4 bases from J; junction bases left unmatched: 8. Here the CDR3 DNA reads TGCAGCGTCGTGGGACAGGGTTCACCAGATACGCAGTATTTT. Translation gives CSVVGQGSPDTQYF.

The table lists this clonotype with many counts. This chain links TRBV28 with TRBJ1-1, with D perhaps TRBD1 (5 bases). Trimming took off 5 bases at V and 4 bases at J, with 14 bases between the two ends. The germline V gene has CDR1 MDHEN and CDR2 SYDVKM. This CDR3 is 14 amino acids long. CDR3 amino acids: CASSPGTASTEAFF. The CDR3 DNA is TGTGCCAGCAGTCCTGGGACTGCTAGCACTGAAGCTTTCTTT.

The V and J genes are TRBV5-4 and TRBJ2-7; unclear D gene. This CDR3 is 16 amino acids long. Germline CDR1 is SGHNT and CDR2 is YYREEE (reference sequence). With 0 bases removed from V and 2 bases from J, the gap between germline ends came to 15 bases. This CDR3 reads CASSLGSGLATYEQYF. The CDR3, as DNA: TGTGCCAGCAGCTTGGGAAGTGGTCTGGCAACCTACGAGCAGTACTTC.

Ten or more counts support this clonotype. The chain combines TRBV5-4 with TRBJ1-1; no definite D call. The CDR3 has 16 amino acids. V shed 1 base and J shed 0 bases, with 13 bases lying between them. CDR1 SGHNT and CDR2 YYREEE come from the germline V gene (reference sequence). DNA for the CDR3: TGTGCCAGCAGCTTGTTCGAGGGTCGGGTGAACACTGAAGCTTTCTTT. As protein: CASSLFEGRVNTEAFF.

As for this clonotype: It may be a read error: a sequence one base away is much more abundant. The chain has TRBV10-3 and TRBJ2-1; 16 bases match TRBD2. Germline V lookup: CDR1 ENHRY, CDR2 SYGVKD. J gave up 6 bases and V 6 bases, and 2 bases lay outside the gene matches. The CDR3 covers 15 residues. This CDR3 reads CAIRGLAGGANEQFF. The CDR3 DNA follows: TGTGCCATCAGGGGACTAGCGGGAGGGGCCAATGAGCAGTTCTTC.

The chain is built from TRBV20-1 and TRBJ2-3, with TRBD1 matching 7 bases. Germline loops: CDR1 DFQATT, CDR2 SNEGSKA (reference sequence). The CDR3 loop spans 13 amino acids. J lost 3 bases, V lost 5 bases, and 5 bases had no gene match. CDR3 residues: CSAGDRWTDTQYF. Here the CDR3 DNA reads TGCAGTGCTGGGGACAGATGGACAGATACGCAGTATTTT.

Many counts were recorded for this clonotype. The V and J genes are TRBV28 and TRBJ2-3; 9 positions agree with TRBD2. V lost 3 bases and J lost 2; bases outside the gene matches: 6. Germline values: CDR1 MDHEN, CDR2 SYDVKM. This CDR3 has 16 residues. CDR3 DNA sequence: TGTGCCAGCAGTTTGGATAGCGGGAGTCTCACAGATACGCAGTATTTT. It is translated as CASSLDSGSLTDTQYF.

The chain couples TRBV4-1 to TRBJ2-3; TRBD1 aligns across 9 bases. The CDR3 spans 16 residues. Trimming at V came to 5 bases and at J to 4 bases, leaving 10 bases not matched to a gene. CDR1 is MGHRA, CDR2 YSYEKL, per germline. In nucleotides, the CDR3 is TGCGCCAGCAGCGCATCCGGGACAGGGCAACCAGATACGCAGTATTTT. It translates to CASSASGTGQPDTQYF.

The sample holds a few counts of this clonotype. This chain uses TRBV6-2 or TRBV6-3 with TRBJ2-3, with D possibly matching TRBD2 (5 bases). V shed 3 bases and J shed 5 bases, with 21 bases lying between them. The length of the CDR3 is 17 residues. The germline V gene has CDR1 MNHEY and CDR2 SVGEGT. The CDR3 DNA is TGTGCCAGCAGTTATATACTCAGAGGGCTCCCCGGAGATACGCAGTATTTT. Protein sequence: CASSYILRGLPGDTQYF.

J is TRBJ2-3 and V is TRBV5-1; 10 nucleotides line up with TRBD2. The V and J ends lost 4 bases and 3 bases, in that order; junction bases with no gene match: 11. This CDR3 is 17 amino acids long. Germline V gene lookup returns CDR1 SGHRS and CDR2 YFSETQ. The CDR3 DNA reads TGCGCCAGCAGCACCGCACTAGCGGGAAGGGAAACAGATACGCAGTATTTT. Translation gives CASSTALAGRETDTQYF.

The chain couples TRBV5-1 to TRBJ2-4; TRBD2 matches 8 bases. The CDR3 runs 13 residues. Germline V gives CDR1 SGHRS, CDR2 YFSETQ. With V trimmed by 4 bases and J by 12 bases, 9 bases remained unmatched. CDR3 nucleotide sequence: TGCGCCAGCAGCCCCCGGGGGGGGCGGTATCAGTACTTC. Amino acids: CASSPRGGRYQYF.

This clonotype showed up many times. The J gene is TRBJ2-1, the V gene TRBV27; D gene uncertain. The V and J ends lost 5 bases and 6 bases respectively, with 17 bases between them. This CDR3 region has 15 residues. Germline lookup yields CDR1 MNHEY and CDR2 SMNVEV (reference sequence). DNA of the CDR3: TGTGCCAGCAGTCCAACCTACCCCCTAGTCAATGAGCAGTTCTTC. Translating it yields CASSPTYPLVNEQFF.

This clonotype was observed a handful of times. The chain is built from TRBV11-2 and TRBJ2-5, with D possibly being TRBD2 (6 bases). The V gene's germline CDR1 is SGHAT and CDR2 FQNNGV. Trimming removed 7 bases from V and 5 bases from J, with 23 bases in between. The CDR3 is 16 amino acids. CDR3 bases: TGTGCCAGCAACCCGCCAGAGGGGCGGGGATGGGAGACCCAGTACTTC. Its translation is CASNPPEGRGWETQYF.

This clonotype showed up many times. The CDR3 region has the DNA TGCAGTGCTAGAGGGGCTAGCGGGAGGGCCTACAATGAGCAGTTCTTC. Its protein is CSARGASGRAYNEQFF. This chain joins TRBV20-1 and TRBJ2-1, with TRBD2 matching 12 bases. Germline trimming cut 1 base from V and 2 bases from J; bases unmatched to any gene: 3. The CDR3 contains 16 residues. Germline V gene data show CDR1 as DFQATT and CDR2 as SNEGSKA (reference sequence).

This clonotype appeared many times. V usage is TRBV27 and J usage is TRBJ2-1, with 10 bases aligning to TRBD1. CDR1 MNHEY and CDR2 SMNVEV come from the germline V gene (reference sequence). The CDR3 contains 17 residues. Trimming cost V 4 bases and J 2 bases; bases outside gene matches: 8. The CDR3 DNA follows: TGTGCCAGCAGTTCTTTCCAGACAGGGGGCACCTACAATGAGCAGTTCTTC. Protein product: CASSSFQTGGTYNEQFF.

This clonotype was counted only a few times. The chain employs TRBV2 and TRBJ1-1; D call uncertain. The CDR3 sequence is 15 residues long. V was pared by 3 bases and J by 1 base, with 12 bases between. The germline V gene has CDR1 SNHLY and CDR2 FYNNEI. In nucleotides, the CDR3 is TGTGCCAGCAGTGATTTCCGGGTGGGGAACACTGAAGCTTTCTTT. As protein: CASSDFRVGNTEAFF.

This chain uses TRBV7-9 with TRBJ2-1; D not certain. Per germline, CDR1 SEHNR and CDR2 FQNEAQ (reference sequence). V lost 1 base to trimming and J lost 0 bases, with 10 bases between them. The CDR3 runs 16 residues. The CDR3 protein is CASSLVLDFSYNEQFF. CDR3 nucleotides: TGTGCCAGCAGCTTAGTTCTAGATTTCTCCTACAATGAGCAGTTCTTC.

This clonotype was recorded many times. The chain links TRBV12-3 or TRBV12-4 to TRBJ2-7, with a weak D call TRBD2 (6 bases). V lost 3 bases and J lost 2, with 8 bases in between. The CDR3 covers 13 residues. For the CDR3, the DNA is TGTGCCAGCAGTTTCTCGGGAGCCTACGAGCAGTACTTC. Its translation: CASSFSGAYEQYF.